This section outlines one TCR beta chain sequence together with its context. Some clones are missing from TCRdb's copy, which holds only in-frame ones; the method was immunoSEQ multiplex PCR. The sample contains over 250,000 clones, approximately 76% of which appear only once. This sample was included in a study of cytotoxic CD8 clonotypes in ibrutinib-treated CLL. V was clipped by 4 bases and J by 1 base, with 11 bases between them. CDR3 size: 14 residues. Germline CDR1 reads SGHKS; CDR2 reads YYEKEE (reference sequence). Sample: PBMCs, taken at disease progression, from a patient treated with ibrutinib. The chain carries TRBV5-5 and TRBJ1-1; the D gene is possibly TRBD1 (6 bases). This clonotype was obtained from a human donor with chronic lymphocytic leukemia. CDR3 sequence (DNA): TGTGCCAGCAGCCCCCAGGGGACGAACACTGAAGCTTTCTTT. This encodes CASSPQGTNTEAFF.